This T cell receptor (beta chain) came from a study of vaccination and CD4 T cells after COVID-19. Overall study: Cells were stimulated with overlapping spike peptides from SARS-CoV-2, HCoV-NL63, HCoV-OC43 and HCoV-229E.

Cultured CD4+ T cell DNA was sequenced using the Oncomine TCR Beta short-read assay. One entry per CDR3 protein results from TCRdb running MiXCR on the PCR reads. Among about 4,000 distinct CDR3 sequences listed, around 21% were seen once. The treatment: approximately nine-day PBMC culture with coronavirus spike peptide pools or control peptides (ViraFEST assay). T cells were expanded with peptide pools, and expanded clonotypes were identified by TCR sequencing. A negative selection step was used to isolate CD4+ T cells once culture had run for 10 to 11 days. This clonotype was seen only once. Its antigen is as yet unknown. The CDR3 length is 15 residues. Germline V CDR1 and CDR2: LGHDT, YNNKEL (reference sequence). Trimming removed 1 base at V and 4 bases at J, with 11 bases between.

The clonotype originates from a human donor who had recovered from COVID-19. The chain is built from TRBV3-1 and TRBJ1-5; a weak D match, TRBD1 (6 bases). Input material: CD4+ T cells from blood, cultured in vitro. The CDR3 DNA follows: TGTGCCAGCAGCCAAGGCGGACAGCCTAATCAGCCCCAGCATTTT. As protein: CASSQGGQPNQPQHF.